The 18 T cell receptor delta chains reported below all come from one sample, sequenced in a study of gamma-delta T cells after stem cell transplantation. TCRdb reran clone calling via CATT on the RT-PCR reads. The sample yields approximately 16,000 delta-chain clones, more than 7.5% seen once. What was sequenced was gamma-delta T cells. The receptors here all came from a human donor. It is not recorded whose cells these are; they may come from a transplant donor.

Ten or more counts support this clone. The amino acid sequence in TCRdb belongs to a much larger clone and departs from this DNA's translation at residue 4, likely a sequencing read error; the sequence shown is translated from the DNA. The same CDR3 can be traced to other DNA sequences in this sample. The chain joins TRDV2 to TRDJ1; 9 bases match TRDD3. Germline values: CDR1 GEAIGNYY, CDR2 EKD. With 4 bases clipped from V and 0 bases from J, the junction kept 14 bases outside the gene matches. CDR3 length: 18 amino acids. In nucleotides, the CDR3 is TGTGCCTGTGATCCGCTGTCTTGGGGGATAGAAGACACCGATAAACTCATCTTT. This translates into CACDPLSWGIEDTDKLIF.

Comment on this clone: This DNA translates differently at residue 3 from the TCRdb protein, which is that of a much larger clone; a read error is likely, and the protein shown is the DNA's own translation. Other DNA sequences in the same sample also yield this CDR3. The V gene is TRDV3, the J gene TRDJ1; D not resolved. CDR3 length: 16 residues. In germline, CDR1 is TVYSNPD, CDR2 GDNSRS (reference sequence). V gave up 3 bases and J gave up 0 bases, with 20 bases separating them. The CDR3 DNA reads TGTGCCTTCGGCTGCGTCGGGGCGACGGACACCGATAAACTCATCTTT. Amino acids: CAFGCVGATDTDKLIF. The whole variable domain, remainder taken from reference TRDV3 and TRDJ1, is CDKVTQSSPDQTVASGSEVVLLCTYDTVYSNPDLFWYRIRPDYSFQFVFYGDNSRSEGADFTQGRFSVKHILTQKAFHLVISPVRTEDSATYYCAFGCVGATDTDKLIFGKGTRVTVEP.

As concerns this clone: The TCRdb protein comes from a much larger clone and disagrees with this DNA's translation at residue 10, likely due to a read error; the protein given here is derived from the DNA. The V call is TRDV2, the J call TRDJ1, with a tentative D call TRDD3 (6 bases). The CDR3 spans 19 residues. CDR1 and CDR2 (germline): GEAIGNYY, EKD. The V and J ends lost 0 bases and 0 bases respectively, with 22 bases between them. The CDR3 bases are TGTGCCTGTGACACCGCGGCGAACTGGGAACACACGTACACCGATAAACTCATCTTT. Translating it yields CACDTAANWEHTYTDKLIF.

This clone was detected a few times. Relative to the germline gene, one junction end is altered; a read error may explain this. Other DNA sequences of this sample code for an identical CDR3. The chain recombines TRDV2 with TRDJ1; 11 bases map to TRDD3. Germline CDR1 and CDR2: GEAIGNYY and EKD. CDR3 length: 19 amino acids. CDR3 in DNA: TGTGCCTGTGACACCATCACTGGGGGATATGCCCTCTACACCGATAACCTCATCTTT. This gives the protein CACDTITGGYALYTDNLIF.

This clone occurred a few times. The protein TCRdb lists belongs to a much larger clone and differs from this DNA's translation at residue 15, which points to a read error; the protein shown is made from the DNA. This sequence joins TRDV2 and TRDJ1; TRDD3 matches 12 bases. CDR3 size: 17 residues. Germline lookup yields CDR1 GEAIGNYY and CDR2 EKD. The CDR3 here is CACDTVLGDTGTDKPIF. As DNA, the CDR3 is TGTGCCTGTGACACCGTGCTGGGGGATACGGGCACCGATAAACCCATCTTT.

On this clone: Its ends do not fully match the called genes, so a read error is possible. V is TRDV2 and J is TRDJ1, with D perhaps matching TRDD2 (6 bases). The CDR3 covers 20 residues. From germline, CDR1 is GEAIGNYY and CDR2 EKD. The CDR3: CACDTLPFSFQSDIIDTLIF. The CDR3 region has the DNA TGTGCCTGTGACACTCTTCCTTTCTCCTTCCAGTCGGATATTATCGATACACTCATCTTT.

This clone was picked up many times. The protein that TCRdb holds for this DNA derives from a much larger clone and differs from the translated DNA at residue 10, which likely indicates a read error; the protein shown here is translated from the DNA. This same CDR3 is encoded by further DNA sequences in the sample. V is TRDV2 and J is TRDJ1; D possibly corresponds to TRDD3 (6 bases). The CDR3 contains 14 residues. Between the trimmed V and J ends, which lost 0 bases and 9 bases, there was a span of 16 bases. Germline V gene data show CDR1 as GEAIGNYY and CDR2 as EKD. The CDR3 DNA is TGTGCCTGTGACACCGTGTCGGGGGAGATGGAACTCATCTTT. Residues: CACDTVSGEMELIF.

A few counts support this clone. The protein held in TCRdb is that of a much larger clone and does not match this DNA's translation at residue 4, likely because of a read error; the protein shown is translated from the DNA. The gene calls are TRDV2 and TRDJ1; tentative D call: TRDD3 (5 bases). Germline CDR1 GEAIGNYY, CDR2 EKD. V dropped 4 bases and J dropped 3 bases, with 26 bases sitting between them. CDR3 length: 18 amino acids. The CDR3 region is CACETVGTSSQSADKLIF. CDR3 coding DNA: TGTGCCTGTGAGACCGTGGGGACTTCATCGCAGAGCGCCGATAAACTCATCTTT.

This clone is deemed medium-sized (0.01 to 0.1%). The chain uses TRDV2 and TRDJ1; D is ambiguous. The CDR3 is 16 residues long. Germline V gene sequence: CDR1 GEAIGNYY, CDR2 EKD. Deletions cut 0 bases from V and 3 bases from J, with 16 bases between. CDR3 sequence reads: CACDTVPRARADKLIF. In nucleotides, the CDR3 is TGTGCCTGTGACACCGTCCCCAGGGCTAGGGCCGATAAACTCATCTTT.

In its sample, this clone was seen many times. One base separates it from a far larger clone, so it is likely a read error. V gene TRDV2 combines with J gene TRDJ1, with 12 positions matching TRDD3. Germline V gene sequence: CDR1 GEAIGNYY, CDR2 EKD. The CDR3 has 15 residues. The CDR3 reads CACDTVLGDTDKPIF. CDR3 in DNA: TGTGCCTGTGACACCGTACTGGGGGATACCGATAAACCCATCTTT.

This clone has only a few counts. TCRdb records a much larger clone's protein for this DNA, with a difference at residue 14 that likely arises from a read error; the protein given is the translation of the DNA. The chain recombines TRDV2 with TRDJ3; TRDD3 matches 8 bases. Germline V gene sequence: CDR1 GEAIGNYY, CDR2 EKD. The CDR3 loop spans 20 amino acids. CDR3 coding DNA: TGTGCCTGTGACACCGTCGGGGATACCTCCGTCTCCTGGGAGACCCGACAGATGTTTTTC. This sequence encodes CACDTVGDTSVSWETRQMFF.

V gene TRDV2 combines with J gene TRDJ3, with TRDD3 matching 7 bases. Germline loops: CDR1 GEAIGNYY, CDR2 EKD. Trimming took 3 bases from V and 18 from J; bases not matched to a gene: 31. The CDR3 sequence is 20 residues long. The CDR3 loop is CACDSPGGFMTSCDNRPMFF. CDR3 sequence (DNA): TGTGCCTGTGACTCGCCTGGGGGGTTCATGACCTCCTGTGACAACCGCCCGATGTTTTTC.

This clone showed up just a few times. A far larger clone differs by one base, so this is likely a read error. Other DNA sequences from this sample encode an identical CDR3 as well. The V call is TRDV2, the J call TRDJ2; 13 bases match TRDD3. CDR3 length: 16 amino acids. Germline V gives CDR1 GEAIGNYY, CDR2 EKD. CDR3 protein: CACDSILGDTGTQLFF. The CDR3 bases are TGTGCCTGTGACTCGATACTGGGGGATACGGGGACACAGCTCTTCTTT.

This clone was detected a few times. TCRdb's entry gives the protein of a much larger clone, which mismatches this DNA's translation at residue 10, likely from a read error; the protein reported here is translated from the DNA. The chain joins TRDV2 to TRDJ1; D might be TRDD3 (5 bases). The CDR3 is made up of 16 amino acids. Between the trimmed V and J ends, which lost 1 base and 4 bases, there was a span of 18 bases. Germline CDR1 is GEAIGNYY and CDR2 is EKD. As DNA, the CDR3 is TGTGCCTGTGACACGATTGGGTCCCGACTGGTCGATAAACTCATCTTT. Translated: CACDTIGSRLVDKLIF.

This clone turned up a few times. This DNA's translation differs at residue 7 from TCRdb's protein, which comes from a much larger clone; a read error is likely, and the protein shown is translated from the DNA. The rearrangement joins TRDV2 to TRDJ1; a possible D gene is TRDD3 (6 bases). Germline V gene sequence: CDR1 GEAIGNYY, CDR2 EKD. This CDR3 comprises 17 residues. V lost 3 bases and J lost 0, with 19 bases in between. The CDR3 loop reads CACDLVVDTRNTDKLIF. DNA of the CDR3: TGTGCCTGTGACTTGGTGGTGGATACCCGAAACACCGATAAACTCATCTTT.

This clone appeared a few times. TCRdb assigns this DNA the protein of a much larger clone, which departs from its translation at residue 3; this likely reflects a read error, and the protein shown comes from translating the DNA. The sample contains more than one DNA sequence encoding this CDR3. This rearrangement joins TRDV3 to TRDJ1; 12 bases align to TRDD3. CDR3 size: 17 residues. V was pared by 5 bases and J by 0 bases, with 13 bases of the junction left unmatched. The germline V gene has CDR1 TVYSNPD and CDR2 GDNSRS (reference sequence). CDR3: CALSDLLGDTNTDKLIF. CDR3 coding DNA: TGTGCCCTCAGTGACCTACTGGGGGATACCAACACCGATAAACTCATCTTT.

A word on this clone: TCRdb has a much larger clone's protein, which differs at residue 10 from the translation of this DNA, likely because of a read error; what is shown is the protein translated from the DNA. The chain joins TRDV2 to TRDJ1; 10 nucleotides align to TRDD3. Germline-derived CDR1 and CDR2 are GEAIGNYY and EKD. This CDR3 comprises 23 residues. V lost 0 bases to trimming and J lost 4 bases; unmatched junction nucleotides: 28. The CDR3, as DNA: TGTGCCTGTGACACCGTTTTGGGGATTACAGGTACTGGGGGATCGGTCCGAAGCGATAAACTCATCTTT. It codes for CACDTVLGITGTGGSVRSDKLIF.

About this clone itself: This DNA's translation and the protein TCRdb lists, from a much larger clone, do not match at residue 14, likely due to a read error; the protein shown is translated from the DNA. The chain links TRDV2 to TRDJ3; 12 bases agree with TRDD3. Germline V gene sequence: CDR1 GEAIGNYY, CDR2 EKD. CDR3 size: 21 residues. V lost 0 bases, J lost 6 bases, and 14 bases stayed unmatched. CDR3 nucleotides: TGTGCCTGTGACACCGTCCGTCTGGGGGATACGACGAACTTGGACACCCGACAGATGTTTTTC. Translating gives CACDTVRLGDTTNLDTRQMFF.